This TCR beta chain was identified in a study of T cells in Graves' hyperthyroidism and ophthalmopathy. Overall study results and limits: Most clonotypes expanded in thyroid above 0.001 were likewise present in blood. Ophthalmopathy cases were set apart from stable hyperthyroidism by a 13 V-J model.

To note about this clonotype: What it binds is unknown.

Amplification yielded TCR beta CDR3 regions, with RNA transcripts as the source. HTBI primers drove first-round RT-PCR of the TCR CDR3. TCRdb ran MiXCR on the multiplex PCR reads and lists one entry per CDR3 protein. This sample has 550,000 to 800,000 distinct CDR3 sequences; 17% occur once, and the top ten carry about 14%. No ophthalmopathy progression within 18 months constituted stable Graves' hyperthyroidism. Fresh peripheral blood, 7.5 to 10 ml, yielded the PBMCs. Germline CDR1 is MGHRA and CDR2 is YSYEKL. Trimming took off 4 bases at V and 0 bases at J, with 13 bases between the two ends. The CDR3 is 16 amino acids.

Input material: blood. The TCR was taken from a man aged 50 to 60 with Graves' hyperthyroidism. The chain uses TRBV4-1 and TRBJ2-1; no clear D. The CDR3: CASSRSLVGSYNEQFF. CDR3 in DNA: TGCGCCAGCAGCCGATCCCTAGTGGGCTCCTACAATGAGCAGTTCTTC.